This T cell receptor (beta chain) was obtained from a study of cytomegalovirus exposure and HLA in healthy donors. The protocol was immunoSEQ multiplex PCR, while the TCRdb copy is restricted to in-frame clones and leaves out a portion. The sample has roughly 250,000 clones, 86% seen once. This CDR3 has 14 residues. The V end lost 7 bases, the J end lost 5 bases, and 17 bases lay between the germline ends. Germline CDR1 and CDR2: MNHNS and SASEGT. V usage is TRBV6-1 and J usage is TRBJ2-5, with a weak D call TRBD1 (6 bases). This sequence was found in a woman aged 25 to 45 in good health and CMV-seropositive. Sample: PBMCs. The DNA of the CDR3 is TGTGCCAGCACTACATTAACAGGGTGGGAGACCCAGTACTTC. Protein sequence: CASTTLTGWETQYF.